This TCR beta chain was sequenced during a study of metastatic and nonmetastatic thyroid tumors. Across the study: Comparative analysis of repertoires was undertaken across blood and tumor or nodule tissue obtained from malignant and benign thyroid patients. Study-wide results and limits: Benign nodules reportedly had significantly lower TCR beta diversity than malignant thyroid tumors in blood and tumor.

With 9 bases removed from V and 3 bases from J, the gap between germline ends came to 11 bases. The CDR3 has 13 residues. CDR1 and CDR2 from the germline V gene are MGHRA and YSYEKL. Regarding this clone: Its antigen is currently unknown.

Original data processing: A papillary thyroid cancer distant-metastasis classifier was built from CDR3 differences across clinicopathological groups. TCRdb re-processed the PCR reads through MiXCR. The V and J calls were determined by TCRdb, not by the authors. The sample includes roughly 40,000 clones, about a sixth of them seen just once. No treatment of any kind had been given to any patient before thyroid surgery. The sequence was collected from a male donor with papillary thyroid cancer or a benign thyroid nodule (not recorded which). Some clones in this sample may be carry-over from other donors' samples. Sequenced input: blood. The chain uses TRBV4-1 and TRBJ1-4; D is perhaps TRBD1 (6 bases). The CDR3 protein is CASTDSSNEKLFF. The CDR3 DNA follows: TGCGCCAGTACGGACAGTTCTAATGAAAAACTGTTTTTT.